These 18 T cell receptor beta chains originate from one sample sequenced in a study of T cells in Graves' hyperthyroidism and ophthalmopathy. Amplification yielded TCR beta CDR3 regions, with RNA transcripts as the source. A set of HTBI primers served as the primers for a first-round RT-PCR of the TCR CDR3. TCRdb processed the multiplex PCR reads anew with MiXCR; each CDR3 protein has one entry. The repertoire holds 400,000 to 550,000 distinct CDR3 sequences, with roughly a quarter as singletons. The sequenced sample was blood. The receptors were sampled from a woman aged 30 to 39 with Graves' ophthalmopathy.

This clonotype was detected ten times or more. This chain's CDR3 is CASSRGVSGNTIYF. The CDR3 coding sequence is TGTGCCAGCTCCCGAGGGGTCTCTGGAAACACCATATATTTT. The chain joins TRBV19 to TRBJ1-3; D is perhaps TRBD1 (5 bases). The CDR3 covers 14 residues. Germline CDR1 reads LNHDA; CDR2 reads SQIVND (reference sequence). With 9 bases removed from V and 0 bases from J, the gap between germline ends came to 12 bases. The variable domain in full, with the rest retrieved from reference TRBV19 and TRBJ1-3, is DGGITQSPKYLFRKEGQNVTLSCEQNLNHDAMYWYRQDPGQGLRLIYYSQIVNDFQKGDIAEGYSVSREKKESFPLTVTSAQKNPTAFYLCASSRGVSGNTIYFGEGSWLTVV.

This clonotype was counted at least ten times. The chain carries TRBV6-2 or TRBV6-3 and TRBJ1-1, with a tentative D call TRBD1 (5 bases). The germline V gene encodes CDR1 MNHEY and CDR2 SVGEGT. The V end was cut by 3 bases, the J end by 1 base, with 9 bases between. CDR3 size: 14 residues. The CDR3 DNA is TGTGCCAGCAGTTATTTTAGGGGGAACACTGAAGCTTTCTTT. Its translation: CASSYFRGNTEAFF.

Ten or more counts support this clonotype. The chain uses TRBV11-1 and TRBJ1-2; 10 bases fit TRBD1. CDR3 length: 16 amino acids. CDR1 and CDR2 from the germline V gene are SGHAT and FQDESV (reference sequence). V trimming: 5 bases; J trimming: 6 bases; junction bases outside the gene matches: 12. The CDR3 nucleotides are TGTGCCAGCAGCCCCCGTTTGACAGGGGGCGCGGATGGCTACACCTTC. Amino acids: CASSPRLTGGADGYTF. Based on the CDR3 plus reference TRBV11-1 and TRBJ1-2, the full variable domain is EAEVAQSPRYKITEKSQAVAFWCDPISGHATLYWYRQILGQGPELLVQFQDESVVDDSQLPKDRFSAERLKGVDSTLKIQPAELGDSAMYLCASSPRLTGGADGYTFGSGTRLTVV.

This chain links TRBV28 with TRBJ1-2; possible D gene TRBD1, 6 bases. This CDR3 region has 14 residues. Trimming cost V 4 bases and J 2 bases, with 11 bases left between them. In germline, CDR1 is MDHEN, CDR2 SYDVKM. CDR3: CASSSQGTNYGYTF. The CDR3 DNA reads as TGTGCCAGCAGTTCTCAGGGGACCAACTATGGCTACACCTTC.

This clonotype was counted many times. The chain recombines TRBV6-1 with TRBJ1-1; the match to TRBD1 covers 8 bases. This CDR3 spans 16 amino acids. J lost 5 bases, V lost 6 bases, and 14 bases had no gene match. CDR1 and CDR2 (germline): MNHNS, SASEGT. The CDR3 nucleotides read TGTGCCAGCAGAACCGGGACAGGATCATTAGGGACTGAAGCTTTCTTT. It encodes CASRTGTGSLGTEAFF.

This clonotype was seen at least ten times. This chain links TRBV30 with TRBJ1-5; tentatively, D is TRBD1 (5 bases). The CDR3 totals 13 residues. Germline CDR1 and CDR2: GTSNPN and SVGIG (reference sequence). Trimming took off 1 base at V and 1 base at J, with 5 bases between the two ends. CDR3 loop: CAWSGQSNQPQHF. Written as DNA, the CDR3 is TGTGCCTGGAGTGGACAGAGCAATCAGCCCCAGCATTTT.

This clonotype was seen many times. The chain links TRBV28 to TRBJ2-2; no definite D call. V lost 1 base and J 3 bases, leaving 6 bases between the germline ends. The CDR3 runs 14 residues. CDR1 MDHEN and CDR2 SYDVKM come from the germline V gene. The CDR3 is CASSLLFDTGELFF. CDR3 coding DNA: TGTGCCAGCAGTTTATTGTTTGACACCGGGGAGCTGTTTTTT.

This clonotype was seen many times. The chain joins TRBV11-2 to TRBJ2-5; the match to TRBD1 covers 11 bases. The V and J ends lost 3 bases and 10 bases, in that order; junction bases with no gene match: 10. The germline gives CDR1 SGHAT, CDR2 FQNNGV. The CDR3 loop spans 15 amino acids. CDR3 coding DNA: TGTGCCAGCAGCTTCGGGCGGGACAGGGGGGAGGACCAGTACTTC. Translating gives CASSFGRDRGEDQYF.

In this sample, this clonotype turned up a few times. This rearrangement joins TRBV28 to TRBJ1-2; 8 nucleotides align to TRBD1. With 4 bases clipped from V and 4 bases from J, the junction kept 5 bases outside the gene matches. The CDR3 runs 14 residues. Germline V gene lookup returns CDR1 MDHEN and CDR2 SYDVKM. The CDR3 spells CASSSNRGTYGYTF. The CDR3 region has the DNA TGTGCCAGCAGTTCGAACAGGGGGACCTATGGCTACACCTTC.

This chain connects TRBV28 to TRBJ2-5; 7 nucleotides line up with TRBD1. The junction had 5 bases not matched to a gene; V was cut back by 2 bases and J by 5 bases. Looked up from germline, CDR1 is MDHEN and CDR2 is SYDVKM. There are 14 residues in the CDR3. CDR3 coding DNA: TGTGCCAGCAGTTTAACAGGGGATGGGGAGACCCAGTACTTC. Protein: CASSLTGDGETQYF.

This clonotype was counted many times. The chain joins TRBV30 to TRBJ2-7, with TRBD1 as a possible D gene (6 bases). Trimming left V 0 bases short and J 6 bases short, with 18 bases between. The CDR3 covers 15 residues. CDR1 is GTSNPN, CDR2 SVGIG, per germline (reference sequence). This chain's CDR3 is CAWSVSGQQSAEQYF. The CDR3 nucleotides are TGTGCCTGGAGTGTCTCAGGACAGCAATCGGCCGAGCAGTACTTC.

This clonotype was observed many times. This rearrangement joins TRBV6-4 to TRBJ1-2; weak D call: TRBD1 (5 bases). CDR3 length equals 16 residues. Trimming cost V 2 bases and J 8 bases, with 21 bases left between them. Germline V gene sequence: CDR1 MRHNA, CDR2 SNTAGT. The DNA of the CDR3 is TGTGCCAGCAGTGACGGGAGTTTCCCAGGGATGGGAGGCTACACCTTC. This codes for CASSDGSFPGMGGYTF.

This clonotype was seen ten or more times. The chain uses TRBV3-1 and TRBJ2-7; 8 bases agree with TRBD2. V trimming: 1 base; J trimming: 4 bases; junction bases outside the gene matches: 9. The CDR3 covers 16 residues. Germline V CDR1 and CDR2: LGHDT, YNNKEL (reference sequence). In nucleotides, the CDR3 is TGTGCCAGCAGCCAAGTCGCGGGCGGGGGGTCTTACGAGCAGTACTTC. It specifies CASSQVAGGGSYEQYF.

The V gene is TRBV4-3, the J gene TRBJ2-5, with 7 bases matching TRBD1. The V gene end was trimmed by 4 bases and the J gene end by 5 bases; junction bases not matched to a gene: 10. The germline gives CDR1 LGHNA, CDR2 YSLEER. This CDR3 is built from 15 residues. CDR3 sequence (DNA): TGCGCCAGCAGCCCTGGGGGTACAGGGGCGGAGACCCAGTACTTC. Amino acids: CASSPGGTGAETQYF.

The sample holds many counts of this clonotype. V gene TRBV6-2 or TRBV6-3 combines with J gene TRBJ1-3; maybe TRBD1 (5 bases). Germline loops: CDR1 MNHEY, CDR2 SVGEGT. The CDR3 totals 15 residues. Trimming shortened V by 2 bases and J by 0 bases, and 8 bases separated the two germline ends. In nucleotides, the CDR3 is TGTGCCAGCAGTTACATGGACATCTCTGGAAACACCATATATTTT. Its translation: CASSYMDISGNTIYF.

The CDR3 sequence: CAISGTGGYTF. CDR3 DNA sequence: TGTGCCATCAGTGGAACGGGTGGCTACACCTTC. The gene calls are TRBV10-3 and TRBJ1-2; no firm D call. CDR1 and CDR2 (germline): ENHRY, SYGVKD. There are 11 residues in the CDR3. V was shortened by 4 bases and J by 7 bases, with 7 bases between the two germline ends.

The chain recombines TRBV28 with TRBJ2-5, with D perhaps TRBD1 (6 bases). Trimming took 5 bases from V and 5 from J, leaving 18 bases between them. The CDR3 extends over 15 amino acids. Germline V gene sequence: CDR1 MDHEN, CDR2 SYDVKM. The CDR3 is CASSLPLGAAETQYF. As DNA, the CDR3 is TGTGCCAGCAGTCTCCCCCTGGGGGCGGCGGAGACCCAGTACTTC.

In this sample, this clonotype turned up many times. V is TRBV20-1 and J is TRBJ1-1; D gene uncertain. Trimming removed 2 bases from V and 1 base from J, with 5 bases in between. This CDR3 has 12 amino acids. Per the germline V gene, CDR1 is DFQATT and CDR2 is SNEGSKA (reference sequence). The CDR3 sequence is CSARQSNTEAFF. CDR3 bases: TGCAGTGCTAGACAGTCGAACACTGAAGCTTTCTTT.